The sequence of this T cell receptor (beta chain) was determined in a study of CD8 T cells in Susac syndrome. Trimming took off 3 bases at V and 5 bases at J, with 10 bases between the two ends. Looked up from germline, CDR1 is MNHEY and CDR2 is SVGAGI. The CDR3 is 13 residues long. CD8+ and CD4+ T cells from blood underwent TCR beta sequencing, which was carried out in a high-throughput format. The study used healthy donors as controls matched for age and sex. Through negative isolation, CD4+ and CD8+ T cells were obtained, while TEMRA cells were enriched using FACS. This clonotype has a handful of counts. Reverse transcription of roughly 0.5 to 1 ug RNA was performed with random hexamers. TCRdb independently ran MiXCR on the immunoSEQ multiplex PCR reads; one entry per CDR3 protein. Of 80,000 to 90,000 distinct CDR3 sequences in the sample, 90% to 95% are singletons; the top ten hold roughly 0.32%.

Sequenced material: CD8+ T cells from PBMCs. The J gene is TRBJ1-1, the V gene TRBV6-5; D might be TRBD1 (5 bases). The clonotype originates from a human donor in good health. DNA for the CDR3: TGTGCCAGCAGTTATAGTGGGGGGACTGAAGCTTTCTTT. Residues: CASSYSGGTEAFF.